The 3 T cell receptor beta chains presented below share a single source sample, sequenced in a study of shared clonotypes between healthy human individuals. Produced via immunoSEQ multiplex PCR; TCRdb's table is partial and in-frame only. Among 300,000 to 400,000 clones listed, over 70% were seen once. Sequenced: memory CD4+ T cells sorted from blood. Sample subset: CD45RA-negative fraction. The receptors were sampled from a man in his thirties or forties in good health.

This chain links TRBV27 with TRBJ2-7, with TRBD2 matching over 10 bases. CDR3 length equals 17 residues. Trimming at V came to 2 bases and at J to 1 base, leaving 8 bases not matched to a gene. Germline assignment: CDR1 MNHEY and CDR2 SMNVEV (reference sequence). CDR3 nucleotides: TGTGCCAGCAGTTTAAGGGCACTAGCGGGGATATCCTACGAGCAGTACTTC. Its translation: CASSLRALAGISYEQYF.

J is TRBJ1-1 and V is TRBV5-1; maybe TRBD1 (5 bases). Germline V gives CDR1 SGHRS, CDR2 YFSETQ. The CDR3 is made up of 14 amino acids. Trimming cost V 7 bases and J 10 bases, with 23 bases left between them. CDR3 in amino acids: CASFDPSGSSRAFF. CDR3 DNA sequence: TGCGCCAGCTTTGATCCTTCAGGGAGCTCGCGAGCTTTCTTT.

To note about this clone: Possible read error: a much larger clone is one base away. V gene TRBV2 combines with J gene TRBJ1-1; D is ambiguous. The CDR3 sequence is 13 residues long. Per germline, CDR1 SNHLY and CDR2 FYNNEI. Written as DNA, the CDR3 is TGTGTCACCAACTCCCCAGGACCCGTCGAAGCTTTCTTT. This codes for CVTNSPGPVEAFF.